These 15 T cell receptor beta chains were sequenced from one sample in a study of blood T cell repertoires in COVID-19. The repertoire was sequenced with immunoSEQ multiplex PCR; TCRdb's copy has only in-frame clones and lacks some. This sample has tens of thousands of clones, with 82% found just once. Sequencing input: peripheral blood. The receptor source for this set is a woman aged 60-75 years with acute or convalescent COVID-19.

The chain couples TRBV7-8 to TRBJ1-2; D gene unclear. There are 13 residues in the CDR3. Looked up from germline, CDR1 is SGHVS and CDR2 is FQNEAQ. The ends were cut back, 1 base at V and 8 bases at J, with 11 bases in the middle. The CDR3 spells CASSLVEGRGYTF. CDR3 DNA: TGTGCCAGCAGCTTAGTAGAGGGAAGGGGCTACACCTTC.

V and J are TRBV5-4 and TRBJ1-1, with TRBD1 identical over 9 bases. CDR1 SGHNT and CDR2 YYREEE come from the germline V gene (reference sequence). V was clipped by 1 base and J by 1 base; unmatched bases: 2. The CDR3 has 15 residues. CDR3 amino acids: CASSLSGQGNTEAFF. CDR3 in DNA: TGTGCCAGCAGCTTGTCGGGACAGGGGAACACTGAAGCTTTCTTT.

The chain links TRBV5-1 to TRBJ1-3; 8 nucleotides line up with TRBD1. Germline loops: CDR1 SGHRS, CDR2 YFSETQ. CDR3 size: 16 residues. V shed 0 bases, J shed 3 bases, and the junction held 5 bases outside the gene matches. The CDR3 DNA reads as TGCGCCAGCAGCTTGGACAGGGGGTCTTTTGGAAACACCATATATTTT. Amino acids: CASSLDRGSFGNTIYF.

Written as DNA, the CDR3 is TGTGCCAGCAGTTACGGGGGGGAAGGGGTGATGGATACGCAGTATTTT. It translates to CASSYGGEGVMDTQYF. V and J are TRBV6-5 and TRBJ2-3; the match to TRBD2 covers 7 bases. The V gene's germline CDR1 is MNHEY and CDR2 SVGAGI. This CDR3 comprises 16 residues. With V trimmed by 2 bases and J by 6 bases, 11 bases remained unmatched.

The rearrangement links TRBV6-1 to TRBJ1-1; D is undetermined. The CDR3 loop spans 13 amino acids. Trimming removed 0 bases from V and 1 base from J, with 3 bases in between. Germline V gene lookup returns CDR1 MNHNS and CDR2 SASEGT. CDR3 loop: CASSEARNTEAFF. The CDR3, as DNA: TGTGCCAGCAGTGAAGCCAGGAACACTGAAGCTTTCTTT.

The V call is TRBV6-5, the J call TRBJ1-2, with 10 bases matching TRBD1. The V gene end was trimmed by 8 bases and the J gene end by 8 bases; junction bases not matched to a gene: 11. The CDR3 loop spans 14 amino acids. The germline V gene encodes CDR1 MNHEY and CDR2 SVGAGI. The DNA for the CDR3 is TGTGCCAGCTCGACAGGGGGCCGGTTAGAAGGCTACACCTTC. Its translation: CASSTGGRLEGYTF.

The chain employs TRBV19 and TRBJ1-5; the D gene is possibly TRBD1 (5 bases). V was cut by 4 bases and J by 8 bases, with 21 bases left in between. Germline V CDR1 and CDR2: LNHDA, SQIVND (reference sequence). The CDR3 loop spans 16 amino acids. The CDR3 coding sequence is TGTGCCAGTAGTACCGGGGGAGCGGGATTGAAGGAGCCCCAGCATTTT. Residues: CASSTGGAGLKEPQHF. Full variable domain (remainder filled in from reference TRBV19 and TRBJ1-5): DGGITQSPKYLFRKEGQNVTLSCEQNLNHDAMYWYRQDPGQGLRLIYYSQIVNDFQKGDIAEGYSVSREKKESFPLTVTSAQKNPTAFYLCASSTGGAGLKEPQHFGDGTRLSIL.

This clone was counted between two and nine times. V gene TRBV19 combines with J gene TRBJ2-3; TRBD1 is a possible D gene (5 bases). V dropped 7 bases and J dropped 0 bases, with 14 bases sitting between them. Germline values: CDR1 LNHDA, CDR2 SQIVND (reference sequence). CDR3 length equals 15 residues. The CDR3 is CASTEWGLSTDTQYF. CDR3 nucleotides: TGTGCCAGTACCGAGTGGGGCCTTAGCACAGATACGCAGTATTTT.

This rearrangement joins TRBV3-1 (or the pseudogene TRBV3-2) to TRBJ1-1, with TRBD1 identical over 9 bases. Germline lookup yields CDR1 LGHDT and CDR2 YNNKEL (reference sequence). CDR3 length: 14 amino acids. The V gene end was trimmed by 3 bases and the J gene end by 6 bases; junction bases not matched to a gene: 5. The CDR3 loop reads CASSQGTGRPEAFF. CDR3 nucleotides: TGTGCCAGCAGCCAGGGGACAGGGCGGCCTGAAGCTTTCTTT.

The rearrangement uses TRBV15 and TRBJ1-1; TRBD1 is a possible D gene (6 bases). Germline loops: CDR1 LNHNV, CDR2 YYDKDF (reference sequence). The CDR3 is made up of 15 amino acids. V was trimmed by 0 bases and J by 6 bases, leaving 14 bases between them. As DNA, the CDR3 is TGTGCCACCAGCAGAGATTTTGGGGGCCATCCTGAAGCTTTCTTT. This encodes CATSRDFGGHPEAFF.

V is TRBV28 and J is TRBJ1-1, with a possible D match to TRBD1 (6 bases). The length of the CDR3 is 18 residues. V was trimmed by 6 bases and J by 0 bases, leaving 23 bases between them. Per germline, CDR1 MDHEN and CDR2 SYDVKM. CDR3 bases: TGTGCCAGCAGCCCTCTCGGGGGGGGCCAACCTTTGAACACTGAAGCTTTCTTT. This gives the protein CASSPLGGGQPLNTEAFF.

The chain recombines TRBV7-9 with TRBJ1-4; D call uncertain. Trimming removed 2 bases at V and 5 bases at J, with 9 bases between. CDR1 is SEHNR and CDR2 is FQNEAQ in the germline V gene (reference sequence). The length of the CDR3 is 14 residues. CDR3 nucleotides: TGTGCCAGCAGCTTACCTTCCGCGAATGAAAAACTGTTTTTT. This sequence encodes CASSLPSANEKLFF. Complete variable domain (other parts from reference TRBV7-9 and TRBJ1-4): DTGVSQNPRHKITKRGQNVTFRCDPISEHNRLYWYRQTLGQGPEFLTYFQNEAQLEKSRLLSDRFSAERPKGSFSTLEIQRTEQGDSAMYLCASSLPSANEKLFFGSGTQLSVL.

J is TRBJ1-1 and V is TRBV7-9; D is undetermined. Germline V lookup: CDR1 SEHNR, CDR2 FQNEAQ (reference sequence). V dropped 1 base and J dropped 1 base, with 13 bases sitting between them. This CDR3 comprises 16 residues. The CDR3 loop is CASSLGPRQKNTEAFF. The CDR3 DNA is TGTGCCAGCAGCTTAGGTCCCAGGCAGAAGAACACTGAAGCTTTCTTT.

The chain uses TRBV7-2 and TRBJ1-6; maybe TRBD1 (5 bases). The CDR3 extends over 14 amino acids. The V and J ends lost 4 bases and 3 bases respectively, with 7 bases between them. Germline V gene sequence: CDR1 SGHTA, CDR2 FQGNSA. This CDR3 is CASSYGGYNSPLHF. In DNA, the CDR3 is TGTGCCAGCAGCTACGGGGGCTATAATTCACCCCTCCACTTT.

J is TRBJ1-6 and V is TRBV19; D is unclear. Trimming removed 5 bases from V and 10 bases from J, with 15 bases in between. Germline CDR1 reads LNHDA; CDR2 reads SQIVND (reference sequence). The CDR3 totals 14 residues. The CDR3 nucleotides read TGTGCCAGTAGTTTTGCGTCACTCAACTCACCCCTCCACTTT. Its protein is CASSFASLNSPLHF.